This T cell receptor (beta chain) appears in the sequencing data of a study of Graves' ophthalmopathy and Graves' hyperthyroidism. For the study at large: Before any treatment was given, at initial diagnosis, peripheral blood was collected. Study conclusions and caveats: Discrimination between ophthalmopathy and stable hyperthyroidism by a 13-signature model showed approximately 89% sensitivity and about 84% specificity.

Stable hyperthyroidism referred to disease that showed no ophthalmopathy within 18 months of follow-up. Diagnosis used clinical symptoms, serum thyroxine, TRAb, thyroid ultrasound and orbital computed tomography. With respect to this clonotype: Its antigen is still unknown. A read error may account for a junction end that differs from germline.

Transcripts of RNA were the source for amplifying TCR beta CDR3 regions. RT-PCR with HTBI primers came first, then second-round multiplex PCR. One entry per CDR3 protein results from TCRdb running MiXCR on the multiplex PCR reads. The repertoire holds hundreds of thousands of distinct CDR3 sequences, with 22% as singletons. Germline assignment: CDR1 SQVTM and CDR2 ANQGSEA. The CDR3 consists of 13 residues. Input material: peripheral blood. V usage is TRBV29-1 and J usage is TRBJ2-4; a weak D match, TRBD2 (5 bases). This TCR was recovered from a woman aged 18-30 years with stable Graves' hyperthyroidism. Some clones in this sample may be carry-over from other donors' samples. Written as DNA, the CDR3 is TGCAGCGTTGAAGAGGGAGCCAAAAACATTAAGTACTTC. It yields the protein CSVEEGAKNIKYF.